This T cell receptor beta chain was identified in a study of T-cell reconstitution after alpha-beta-depleted transplantation in children. CDR3 length equals 12 residues. Germline values: CDR1 SQVTM, CDR2 ANQGSEA. Deletions cut 6 bases from V and 2 bases from J, with 10 bases between. Molecular barcoding with unique molecular identifiers was used for the TCRbeta library. TCRdb passed the PCR reads through MiXCR, listing each CDR3 protein once. The sample shows 450,000 to 600,000 distinct CDR3 sequences, approximately 30% of them seen only once. The gene calls are TRBV29-1 and TRBJ1-1; possible D gene TRBD1, 5 bases. This clonotype originated in a human donor who donated a stem cell graft to a child with aplastic anemia. The source material was PBMCs from the stem cell graft donor, sampled from the stem cell graft. In nucleotides, the CDR3 is TGCAGCGTAGCCGGGGCCAACACTGAAGCTTTCTTT. Its protein product is CSVAGANTEAFF.